The 31 T cell receptor beta chains in this list originate from one sample, sequenced in a study of STAT3 mutations in large granular lymphocyte leukemia (dated by TCRdb to between 2018 and 2021). The paper's findings and limits, for the study overall: At least one immunodominant TCRbeta clonotype was present in every T-LGLL patient, and multiple immunodominant subclonotypes appeared in about half of the T-LGLL patients.

Library preparation was by the immunoSEQ multiplex PCR assay. Imported from immuneACCESS, the table was reduced by TCRdb to in-frame sequences with V and J called. These copies leave out some clones; in studies compared against another copy, an unresolved V gene accounts for under half, and the cause of the remainder is not known. The sample records 20,000 to 30,000 clones, 94% of which are singletons. Of the sample, roughly 6.5% is held by the ten largest clones. No antigen is known for these receptors. The sample taken for sequencing was peripheral blood mononuclear cells. The receptors were gathered from a man in his forties or fifties with T-cell large granular lymphocyte leukemia. Some clones in this sample may be carry-over from other donors' samples. The age is the age at diagnosis.

This chain links TRBV6-6 with TRBJ2-5; 10 bases fit TRBD1. This CDR3 region has 14 residues. Germline V gene data show CDR1 as MNHNY and CDR2 as SVGAGI (reference sequence). V lost 7 bases, J lost 2 bases, and 4 bases stayed unmatched. In DNA, the CDR3 is TGTGCCAGCACCTGGACAGGGGGACAAGAGACCCAGTACTTC. Protein: CASTWTGGQETQYF.

The CDR3 coding sequence is TGCGCCAGCAGCACACGCACAGATACGCAGTATTTT. Its protein product is CASSTRTDTQYF. The chain uses TRBV5-1 and TRBJ2-3; D remains unclear. The germline V gene has CDR1 SGHRS and CDR2 YFSETQ. CDR3 length equals 12 residues. V gave up 4 bases and J gave up 1 base, with 4 bases separating them. The whole variable domain, filled in from reference TRBV5-1 and TRBJ2-3, reads KAGVTQTPRYLIKTRGQQVTLSCSPISGHRSVSWYQQTPGQGLQFLFEYFSETQRNKGNFPGRFSGRQFSNSRSEMNVSTLELGDSALYLCASSTRTDTQYFGPGTRLTVL.

This chain connects TRBV20-1 to TRBJ1-2; D possibly corresponds to TRBD1 (6 bases). The CDR3 length is 11 residues. Germline V lookup: CDR1 DFQATT, CDR2 SNEGSKA (reference sequence). The CDR3: CSVYRVGGYTF. CDR3 sequence (DNA): TGCAGCGTATACAGGGTGGGGGGCTACACCTTC.

CDR3 nucleotides: TGTGCCAGCAGCTTCGGGGGGCGTAACTATGGCTACACCTTC. It codes for CASSFGGRNYGYTF. This chain joins TRBV7-9 and TRBJ1-2, with a tentative D call TRBD1 (6 bases). There are 14 residues in the CDR3. Germline assignment: CDR1 SEHNR and CDR2 FQNEAQ (reference sequence). V gave up 3 bases and J gave up 1 base, with 9 bases separating them.

The J gene is TRBJ2-5, the V gene TRBV29-1; 7 nucleotides agree with TRBD1. V was clipped by 7 bases and J by 4 bases; unmatched bases: 6. CDR1 is SQVTM and CDR2 is ANQGSEA in the germline V gene. The CDR3 sequence is 12 residues long. In nucleotides, the CDR3 is TGCAGCGCCGCGACAGGGACAGAGACCCAGTACTTC. This encodes CSAATGTETQYF.

The genes are TRBV7-2 and TRBJ2-1, with D maybe TRBD1 (6 bases). Germline values: CDR1 SGHTA, CDR2 FQGNSA. The CDR3 is made up of 13 amino acids. The V gene lost 11 bases and the J gene lost 3 bases, with 14 bases spanning the gap. Here the CDR3 DNA reads TGTGCCGGTCACGAAGGGGGCTACAATGAGCAGTTCTTC. The encoded protein is CAGHEGGYNEQFF.

This clone was seen a single time. This sequence joins TRBV1 and TRBJ2-3; TRBD2 is the table's D call and was not checked against the DNA. TRBV1 corresponds to a pseudogene. This CDR3 has 16 amino acids. The CDR3 nucleotides are TGCACCAGCAGCCTTCCCCGGGGGGCTGACACAGATACGCAGTATTTT. Protein sequence: CTSSLPRGADTDTQYF.

The genes are TRBV6-6 and TRBJ2-7; a possible D gene is TRBD1 (6 bases). Per germline, CDR1 MNHNY and CDR2 SVGAGI (reference sequence). The V and J ends lost 2 bases and 5 bases respectively, with 13 bases between them. The CDR3 spans 14 residues. The CDR3 DNA follows: TGTGCCAGCAGTTACACCAACAGGGCCCACGAGCAGTACTTC. Encoded protein: CASSYTNRAHEQYF.

The chain recombines TRBV6-1 with TRBJ1-2, with D maybe TRBD1 (6 bases). The V gene's germline CDR1 is MNHNS and CDR2 SASEGT. V was clipped by 7 bases and J by 8 bases, with 17 bases between them. The CDR3 is 13 amino acids. The CDR3 reads CASNLADGGGYTF. Here the CDR3 DNA reads TGTGCCAGCAATCTTGCCGATGGGGGCGGCTACACCTTC.

The chain is built from TRBV2 and TRBJ2-5; TRBD2 matches 7 bases. CDR3 size: 11 residues. The junction had 0 bases not matched to a gene; V was cut back by 4 bases and J by 7 bases. The germline CDR1 and CDR2 sequences are SNHLY and FYNNEI. CDR3 protein: CASSGGGTQYF. CDR3 sequence (DNA): TGTGCCAGCAGTGGGGGGGGGACCCAGTACTTC.

The genes are TRBV7-8 and TRBJ1-2, with D perhaps matching TRBD1 (6 bases). The germline V gene has CDR1 SGHVS and CDR2 FQNEAQ. The CDR3 is 16 amino acids. The V end was cut by 0 bases, the J end by 9 bases, with 20 bases between. The CDR3 DNA is TGTGCCAGCAGCTTAGCCTGGACTAGGCGGGGGGCCAGCTACACCTTC. The encoded protein is CASSLAWTRRGASYTF.

V and J are TRBV7-2 and TRBJ1-5; maybe TRBD1 (5 bases). Germline CDR1 and CDR2: SGHTA and FQGNSA. The CDR3 consists of 13 residues. Trimming removed 1 base from V and 7 bases from J, with 8 bases in between. CDR3 sequence reads: CASSLEGRQPQHF. In nucleotides, the CDR3 is TGTGCCAGCAGCTTAGAGGGGAGGCAGCCCCAGCATTTT.

The chain recombines TRBV19 with TRBJ1-5; D gene uncertain. Germline CDR1 LNHDA, CDR2 SQIVND (reference sequence). Between the trimmed V and J ends, which lost 3 bases and 4 bases, there was a span of 7 bases. The CDR3 contains 13 residues. The CDR3 spells CASSISENQPQHF. CDR3 in DNA: TGTGCCAGTAGTATTTCAGAGAATCAGCCCCAGCATTTT.

The V call is TRBV11-2, the J call TRBJ1-1; D gene unclear. Trimming pared 6 bases from V and 12 bases from J, leaving 14 bases between. CDR1 SGHAT and CDR2 FQNNGV come from the germline V gene. This CDR3 has 11 residues. The CDR3 DNA reads as TGTGCCAGCAGGGGAGGGTTAGGCCCTTTCTTT. This encodes CASRGGLGPFF.

This clone was seen only once. The genes are TRBV7-2 and TRBJ1-2, with TRBD1 matching over 7 bases. This CDR3 has 14 residues. With 1 base clipped from V and 6 bases from J, the junction kept 5 bases outside the gene matches. Germline lookup yields CDR1 SGHTA and CDR2 FQGNSA. The CDR3, as DNA: TGTGCCAGCAGCTTAGGGGAGGGGGCGAATGGCTACACCTTC. Residues: CASSLGEGANGYTF.

The V gene is TRBV7-2, the J gene TRBJ1-2; 9 bases fit TRBD1. Trimming at V came to 4 bases and at J to 5 bases, leaving 2 bases not matched to a gene. In germline, CDR1 is SGHTA, CDR2 FQGNSA. The CDR3 length is 13 residues. The DNA for the CDR3 is TGTGCCAGCAGCTCGGGACAGGGATATGGCTACACCTTC. As protein: CASSSGQGYGYTF.

The chain combines TRBV6-1 with TRBJ2-7; D tentatively fits TRBD1 or TRBD2 (5 bases each). Trimming pared 4 bases from V and 3 bases from J, leaving 10 bases between. The CDR3 spans 13 residues. Germline-derived CDR1 and CDR2 are MNHNS and SASEGT. The CDR3 here is CASSVGTNYEQYF. DNA for the CDR3: TGTGCCAGCAGTGTCGGGACCAACTACGAGCAGTACTTC.

This chain joins TRBV30 and TRBJ1-1; a possible D gene is TRBD1 (6 bases). The V gene lost 2 bases and the J gene lost 3 bases, with 16 bases spanning the gap. CDR1 is GTSNPN, CDR2 SVGIG, per germline (reference sequence). The CDR3 contains 15 residues. The CDR3 sequence is CAWSSYRERDTEAFF. The CDR3 nucleotides are TGTGCCTGGAGTTCATACAGGGAGCGGGACACTGAAGCTTTCTTT.

The genes are TRBV5-4 and TRBJ2-3; no clear D. The germline V gene has CDR1 SGHNT and CDR2 YYREEE (reference sequence). The CDR3 is made up of 14 amino acids. Between the trimmed V and J ends, which lost 0 bases and 2 bases, there was a span of 7 bases. CDR3 in DNA: TGTGCCAGCAGCTTGGTTGGACCCACAGATACGCAGTATTTT. Protein: CASSLVGPTDTQYF.

This chain uses TRBV19 with TRBJ1-6, with a possible D match to TRBD1 (6 bases). The CDR3 consists of 14 residues. Looked up from germline, CDR1 is LNHDA and CDR2 is SQIVND (reference sequence). With 7 bases removed from V and 7 bases from J, the gap between germline ends came to 14 bases. In nucleotides, the CDR3 is TGTGCCAGTACCATGGGGGGGCCCAATTCACCCCTCCACTTT. This encodes CASTMGGPNSPLHF.

This clone has only one observation. The V gene is TRBV5-1, the J gene TRBJ2-7, with unresolved D. The CDR3 contains 13 residues. Germline V lookup: CDR1 SGHRS, CDR2 YFSETQ. Between the trimmed V and J ends, which lost 0 bases and 6 bases, there was a span of 10 bases. The CDR3 spells CASSLEGPLEQYF. The CDR3 nucleotides read TGCGCCAGCAGCTTGGAAGGTCCCCTCGAGCAGTACTTC.

This clone was found once. This chain links TRBV30 with TRBJ1-5; weak D call: TRBD1 (5 bases). V was cut by 0 bases and J by 6 bases, with 15 bases left in between. This CDR3 has 15 residues. The germline CDR1 and CDR2 sequences are GTSNPN and SVGIG (reference sequence). The CDR3 nucleotides are TGTGCCTGGAGTGTAGGGCAGGGTAGAGGTCAGCCCCAGCATTTT. Translating gives CAWSVGQGRGQPQHF.

The J gene is TRBJ1-1, the V gene TRBV7-8, with 7 bases matching TRBD1. Germline CDR1 reads SGHVS; CDR2 reads FQNEAQ. The junction had 7 bases not matched to a gene; V was cut back by 5 bases and J by 4 bases. The CDR3 has 14 amino acids. The CDR3 sequence is CASSPGTALTEAFF. In DNA form, the CDR3 reads TGTGCCAGCAGCCCCGGGACAGCTCTCACTGAAGCTTTCTTT.

The V call is TRBV27, the J call TRBJ1-2; no definite D call. This CDR3 region has 14 residues. Per the germline V gene, CDR1 is MNHEY and CDR2 is SMNVEV (reference sequence). The germline V and J ends were trimmed by 3 bases and 4 bases, with 12 bases remaining between them. CDR3 coding DNA: TGTGCCAGCAGTTTGGCAGCGTCTATCTATGGCTACACCTTC. Its protein product is CASSLAASIYGYTF.

For the CDR3, the DNA is TGTGCCAGCAGCCCTCGGGACCGCCGGGTCAGTGGGGCCAACGTCCTGACTTTC. Protein product: CASSPRDRRVSGANVLTF. J is TRBJ2-6 and V is TRBV27; D may match TRBD1 or TRBD2 (5 bases each). This CDR3 has 18 residues. Trimming shortened V by 6 bases and J by 3 bases, and 21 bases separated the two germline ends. Germline V lookup: CDR1 MNHEY, CDR2 SMNVEV (reference sequence).

The chain recombines TRBV6-5 with TRBJ1-2; 7 nucleotides match TRBD1. Germline trimming cut 4 bases from V and 5 bases from J; bases unmatched to any gene: 4. The length of the CDR3 is 13 residues. The V gene's germline CDR1 is MNHEY and CDR2 SVGAGI. CDR3 loop: CASSLQGGYGYTF. CDR3 sequence (DNA): TGTGCCAGCAGTTTGCAGGGGGGTTATGGCTACACCTTC.

This rearrangement joins TRBV6-6 to TRBJ1-1; D is ambiguous. The CDR3 is 11 amino acids. Trimming stripped 4 bases from V and 7 bases from J, with 7 bases between. From germline, CDR1 is MNHNY and CDR2 SVGAGI (reference sequence). Here the CDR3 reads CASSLDGEAFF. The CDR3 nucleotides read TGTGCCAGCAGTTTGGACGGTGAAGCTTTCTTT.

The chain carries TRBV5-1 and TRBJ2-1; D remains ambiguous. V gave up 6 bases and J gave up 5 bases, with 18 bases separating them. Germline V gives CDR1 SGHRS, CDR2 YFSETQ. There are 15 residues in the CDR3. CDR3 sequence (DNA): TGCGCCAGCAACCTTGAGGACCGGCCCGACAATGAGCAGTTCTTC. Its translation: CASNLEDRPDNEQFF.

The V gene is TRBV30, the J gene TRBJ1-4, with D maybe TRBD1 (5 bases). V lost 0 bases to trimming and J lost 0 bases, with 14 bases between them. The V gene's germline CDR1 is GTSNPN and CDR2 SVGIG (reference sequence). This CDR3 has 17 amino acids. This CDR3 reads CAWSVPRVGATNEKLFF. The CDR3 nucleotides are TGTGCCTGGAGTGTACCCAGGGTTGGGGCAACTAATGAAAAACTGTTTTTT.

The rearrangement joins TRBV29-1 to TRBJ2-7, with unresolved D. Germline V gene sequence: CDR1 SQVTM, CDR2 ANQGSEA. The length of the CDR3 is 18 residues. V lost 4 bases and J 0 bases, leaving 25 bases between the germline ends. CDR3 loop: CSVGPLRLASHRSYEQYF. DNA of the CDR3: TGCAGCGTTGGCCCCCTCAGGTTGGCCAGCCACCGCTCCTACGAGCAGTACTTC.

V and J are TRBV30 and TRBJ1-5; tentative D call: TRBD1 (6 bases). This CDR3 has 15 amino acids. V lost 0 bases to trimming and J lost 0 bases, with 9 bases between them. CDR1 and CDR2 (germline): GTSNPN, SVGIG (reference sequence). The CDR3 spells CAWSVKGGSNQPQHF. The CDR3 DNA reads as TGTGCCTGGAGTGTAAAAGGGGGTAGCAATCAGCCCCAGCATTTT. The entire variable domain, with the rest obtained from reference TRBV30 and TRBJ1-5, is as follows: SQTIHQWPATLVQPVGSPLSLECTVEGTSNPNLYWYRQAAGRGLQLLFYSVGIGQISSEVPQNLSASRPQDRQFILSSKKLLLSDSGFYLCAWSVKGGSNQPQHFGDGTRLSIL.